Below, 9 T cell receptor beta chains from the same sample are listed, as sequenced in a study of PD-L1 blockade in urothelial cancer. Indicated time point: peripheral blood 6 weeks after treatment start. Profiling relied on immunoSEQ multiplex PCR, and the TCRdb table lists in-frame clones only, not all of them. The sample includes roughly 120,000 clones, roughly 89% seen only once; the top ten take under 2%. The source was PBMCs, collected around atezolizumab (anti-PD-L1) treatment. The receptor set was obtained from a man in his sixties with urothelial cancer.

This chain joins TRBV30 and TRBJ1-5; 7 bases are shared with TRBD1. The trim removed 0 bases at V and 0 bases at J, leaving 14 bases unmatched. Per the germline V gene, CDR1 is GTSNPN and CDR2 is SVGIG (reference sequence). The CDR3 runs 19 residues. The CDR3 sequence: CAWSVARRGLLLSNQPQHF. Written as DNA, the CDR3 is TGTGCCTGGAGTGTAGCTCGTAGGGGGCTCCTCCTTAGCAATCAGCCCCAGCATTTT.

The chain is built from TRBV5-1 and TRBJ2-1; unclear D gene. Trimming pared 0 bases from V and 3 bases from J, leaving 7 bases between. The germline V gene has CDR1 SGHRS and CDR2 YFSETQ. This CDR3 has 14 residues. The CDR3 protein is CASSLANIYNEQFF. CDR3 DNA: TGCGCCAGCAGCTTGGCCAACATCTACAATGAGCAGTTCTTC.

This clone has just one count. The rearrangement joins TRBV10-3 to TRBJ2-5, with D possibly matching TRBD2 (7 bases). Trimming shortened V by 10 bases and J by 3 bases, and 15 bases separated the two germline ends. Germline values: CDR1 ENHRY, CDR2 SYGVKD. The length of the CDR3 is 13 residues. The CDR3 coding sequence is TGTGCCACCTCGGGGGGCCCGGAAGAGACCCAGTACTTC. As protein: CATSGGPEETQYF.

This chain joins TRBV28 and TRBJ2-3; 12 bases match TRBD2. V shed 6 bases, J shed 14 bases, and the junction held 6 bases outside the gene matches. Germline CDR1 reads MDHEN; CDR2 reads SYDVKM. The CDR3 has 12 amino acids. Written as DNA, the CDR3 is TGTGCCAGCAGACCACTAGCGGGGGGCGGGTATTTT. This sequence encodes CASRPLAGGGYF.

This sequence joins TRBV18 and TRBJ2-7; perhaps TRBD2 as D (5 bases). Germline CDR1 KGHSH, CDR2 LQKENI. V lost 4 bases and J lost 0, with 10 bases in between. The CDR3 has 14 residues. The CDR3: CASSLTADSYEQYF. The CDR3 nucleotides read TGTGCCAGCTCACTCACAGCGGACTCCTACGAGCAGTACTTC.

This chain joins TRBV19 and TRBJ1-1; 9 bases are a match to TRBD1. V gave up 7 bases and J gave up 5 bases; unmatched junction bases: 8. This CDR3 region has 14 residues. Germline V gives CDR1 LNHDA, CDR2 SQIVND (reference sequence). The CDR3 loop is CASTLQGAHTEAFF. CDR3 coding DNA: TGTGCCAGTACCCTACAGGGGGCGCATACTGAAGCTTTCTTT.

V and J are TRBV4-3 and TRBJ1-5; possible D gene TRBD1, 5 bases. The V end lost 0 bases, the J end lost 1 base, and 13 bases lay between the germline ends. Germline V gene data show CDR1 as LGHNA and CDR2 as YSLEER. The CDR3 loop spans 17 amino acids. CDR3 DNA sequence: TGCGCCAGCAGCCAAGAATGGGGCAGGGTCAGCAATCAGCCCCAGCATTTT. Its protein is CASSQEWGRVSNQPQHF.

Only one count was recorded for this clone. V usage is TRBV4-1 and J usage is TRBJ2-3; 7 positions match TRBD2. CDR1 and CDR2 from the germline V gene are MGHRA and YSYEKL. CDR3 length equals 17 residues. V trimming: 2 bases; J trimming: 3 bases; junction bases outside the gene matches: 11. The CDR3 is CASSQQWAGVATDTQYF. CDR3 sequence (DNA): TGCGCCAGCAGCCAACAGTGGGCGGGAGTGGCAACAGATACGCAGTATTTT.

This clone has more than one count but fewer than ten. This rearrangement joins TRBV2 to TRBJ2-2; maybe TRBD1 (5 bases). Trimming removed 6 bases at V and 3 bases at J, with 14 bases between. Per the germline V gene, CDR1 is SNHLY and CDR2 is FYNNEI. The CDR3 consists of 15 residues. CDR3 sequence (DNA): TGTGCCAGCAGGTTGTGGCAGGGCTACACCGGGGAGCTGTTTTTT. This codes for CASRLWQGYTGELFF.